This TCR beta chain was sequenced for a study of blood T cell repertoires in COVID-19. Study information: Acute-phase and convalescent COVID-19 samples originated in the United States, Italy and Spain. T cells, B-cell-depleted T cells, or PBMCs provided the cDNA or gDNA that served as material.

CDR3 size: 15 residues. Germline CDR1 SGHTA, CDR2 FQGNSA. V was pared by 4 bases and J by 2 bases, with 14 bases between. Authors' processing steps: Using reference gene primer amplification, nucleated cell counts were estimated. The method was immunoSEQ multiplex PCR; TCRdb's version includes in-frame clones alone and lacks a portion of them. V, J and clone size were drawn from that table, and D and trimming were deduced from the DNA. The sample holds some 110,000 clones, 84% seen once. Recovery meant two consecutive negative NP/OP PCR tests, professional clearance, or resolved symptoms. The clonotype was recovered from a woman in her thirties who had recovered from COVID-19. The sample taken for sequencing was PBMCs or T cells enriched from blood (not recorded which). J is TRBJ2-5 and V is TRBV7-2, with a possible D match to TRBD1 (5 bases). CDR3 loop: CASSSQAQGQETQYF. CDR3 nucleotides: TGTGCCAGCAGCTCCCAAGCCCAGGGACAAGAGACCCAGTACTTC.